These 14 T cell receptor beta chains were all obtained from the same sample, sequenced in a study of shared clonotypes between healthy human individuals (dated by TCRdb to the early 2020s). Library preparation employed the immunoSEQ multiplex PCR assay. TCRdb mirrors the immuneACCESS table, restricted to in-frame sequences. Some clones are absent from its copies; in checked studies, under half trace to an unresolved V gene, and the reason for the others is unknown. This sample comprises about 1.1 million clones, 70% to 80% of them detected only once. The ten biggest clones cover more than 0.85% of the sample. The sequenced sample consisted of memory CD4+ T cells from PBMCs. The sample's cell subset or site label is to be understood as: CD45RA-negative fraction. These receptors were obtained from a man younger than 30 in good health. Some clones in this sample may be carry-over from other donors' samples.

The rearrangement joins TRBV27 to TRBJ1-5, with a possible D match to TRBD1 (5 bases). Between the trimmed V and J ends, which lost 3 bases and 3 bases, there was a span of 21 bases. The CDR3 sequence is 18 residues long. Germline-derived CDR1 and CDR2 are MNHEY and SMNVEV (reference sequence). The CDR3 region has the DNA TGTGCCAGCAGTTTGAGAGGGGCGGGGTGGGGTTTCAATCAGCCCCAGCATTTT. This gives the protein CASSLRGAGWGFNQPQHF.

Only a few counts were recorded for this clone. The rearrangement uses TRBV6-5 and TRBJ2-7, with D hard to call. This CDR3 spans 12 amino acids. V gave up 2 bases and J gave up 5 bases, with 7 bases separating them. The germline V gene has CDR1 MNHEY and CDR2 SVGAGI. CDR3 nucleotides: TGTGCCAGCAGTTACGCGGCCGACGAGCAGTACTTC. It translates to CASSYAADEQYF.

The genes are TRBV12-1 and TRBJ2-7. TRBV12-1 constitutes a pseudogene. The CDR3 is 13 amino acids. The CDR3 DNA follows: TGTGCCAGCATATTCGGAAACTCCTACGAGCAGTACTTC. As protein: CASIFGNSYEQYF.

J is TRBJ1-3 and V is TRBV6-5; the D is unclear. CDR1 is MNHEY and CDR2 is SVGAGI in the germline V gene. The CDR3 sequence is 15 residues long. Trimming shortened V by 2 bases and J by 2 bases, and 10 bases separated the two germline ends. This chain's CDR3 is CASSYSGPTGNTIYF. The CDR3 DNA sequence: TGTGCCAGCAGTTACAGTGGGCCAACTGGAAACACCATATATTTT.

With respect to this clone: This sequence is one base from a far larger clone and is likely a read error. The chain links TRBV28 to TRBJ1-5; TRBD1 is a possible D gene (5 bases). CDR3 length: 15 amino acids. V shed 2 bases and J shed 9 bases, with 17 bases lying between them. CDR1 MDHEN and CDR2 SYDVKM come from the germline V gene. Written as DNA, the CDR3 is TGTGCCAGCAGTTTAGGCGGCGTGGGGGATCGGCCCCAGCATTTT. Protein: CASSLGGVGDRPQHF.

Remarks on this clone: At the DNA level, this CDR3 is encoded by other sequences in the same sample as well. The chain employs TRBV6-1 and TRBJ2-2; 7 nucleotides agree with TRBD2. The CDR3 is 15 residues long. From germline, CDR1 is MNHNS and CDR2 SASEGT. With V trimmed by 1 base and J by 5 bases, 4 bases remained unmatched. DNA for the CDR3: TGTGCCAGCAGTGAAGGCGGGAGAGGAACCGGGGAGCTGTTTTTT. Its protein is CASSEGGRGTGELFF.

This clone has more than one count but fewer than ten. The chain is built from TRBV7-3 and TRBJ1-1; tentatively, D is TRBD1 (5 bases). Germline loops: CDR1 SGHTA, CDR2 FQGTGA. This CDR3 contains 16 residues. V lost 1 base to trimming and J lost 0 bases, with 12 bases between them. The CDR3 sequence is CASSLMAGMMNTEAFF. CDR3 sequence (DNA): TGTGCCAGCAGCTTAATGGCAGGGATGATGAACACTGAAGCTTTCTTT.

The rearrangement uses TRBV9 and TRBJ2-1; D remains ambiguous. CDR3 length equals 15 residues. The germline V and J ends were trimmed by 2 bases and 2 bases, with 11 bases remaining between them. Germline-derived CDR1 and CDR2 are SGDLS and YYNGEE. This CDR3 is CASSVSGRPYNEQFF. The CDR3 bases are TGTGCCAGCAGCGTTTCCGGGCGGCCCTACAATGAGCAGTTCTTC.

This clone was recorded a few times. This chain connects TRBV29-1 to TRBJ2-5; D unresolved. The better agreement between TRBJ2-7 and the DNA end casts doubt on the J call. This CDR3 is built from 13 residues. The V gene's germline CDR1 is SQVTM and CDR2 ANQGSEA. CDR3: CSVQLRPTYEQYF. CDR3 coding DNA: TGCAGCGTTCAACTACGCCCAACCTACGAGCAGTACTTC.

This rearrangement joins TRBV27 to TRBJ2-1; TRBD2 is a possible D gene (6 bases). V was shortened by 4 bases and J by 1 base, with 17 bases between the two germline ends. The CDR3 spans 17 residues. Germline V CDR1 and CDR2: MNHEY, SMNVEV (reference sequence). In DNA, the CDR3 is TGTGCCAGCAGTTCCTCCCTGCGGGGAAGATCCTACAATGAGCAGTTCTTC. It yields the protein CASSSSLRGRSYNEQFF.

This chain's CDR3 is CASSTQGAAPYEQYF. The DNA for the CDR3 is TGTGCCAGCAGCACGCAGGGAGCCGCTCCTTACGAGCAGTACTTC. The chain combines TRBV7-2 with TRBJ2-7, with D possibly called TRBD1 or TRBD2 (5 bases each). Trimming shortened V by 5 bases and J by 4 bases, and 18 bases separated the two germline ends. The CDR3 totals 15 residues. Germline V gene lookup returns CDR1 SGHTA and CDR2 FQGNSA.

This chain uses TRBV5-4 with TRBJ2-3; 9 bases are a match to TRBD2. The CDR3 sequence is 15 residues long. Losses at the gene ends were 4 bases for V and 3 bases for J; bases not matched to a gene: 6. Germline V CDR1 and CDR2: SGHNT, YYREEE (reference sequence). The CDR3 reads CASSRSGSQTDTQYF. Written as DNA, the CDR3 is TGTGCCAGCAGCCGTAGCGGGAGTCAGACAGATACGCAGTATTTT.

V and J are TRBV5-8 and TRBJ2-1, with D unclear. The germline CDR1 and CDR2 sequences are SGHTS and YDEGEE. Trimming shortened V by 0 bases and J by 0 bases, and 7 bases separated the two germline ends. The CDR3 covers 15 residues. As DNA, the CDR3 is TGTGCCAGCAGCTTGGGGGTAGACTCCTACAATGAGCAGTTCTTC. It specifies CASSLGVDSYNEQFF.

Concerning this clone: A much more abundant neighbour one base away suggests this may be a read error. The sample carries other DNA sequences with the same CDR3. The chain uses TRBV2 and TRBJ2-7; D ambiguous. The CDR3 is 10 residues long. Germline loops: CDR1 SNHLY, CDR2 FYNNEI. The V end was cut by 3 bases, the J end by 4 bases, with 1 base between. CDR3 protein: CASSDYEQYF. In nucleotides, the CDR3 is TGTGCCAGCAGTGATTACGAGCAGTACTTC.